This T cell receptor beta chain was identified in a study of TIL therapy for anti-PD-1-resistant metastatic lung cancer. For the study at large: Patients then received nivolumab; progressors got lymphodepletion, TIL and IL-2. Median tumor PD-L1 proportion score was approximately 6.3%. Whole-study findings and limits: The baseline peripheral repertoire was partially replaced by infused TIL clonotypes that later decayed.

Concerning this clone: Antigen: not known.

Sequencing used immunoSEQ v3. Survey-level samples got 1.5 million to 2.5 million read pairs; deep-level samples got about 4.5-6.5 million. Sequencing used immunoSEQ multiplex PCR; TCRdb keeps in-frame clones, though not all of them. The profile covers tens of thousands of clones, with around 86% appearing a single time and 4% to 6% taken by the ten largest. The time point is: pre-treatment sample, taken before nivolumab and TIL therapy. The sequence came from a person aged 25-85 years with non-small cell lung cancer. The sequenced sample was blood, obtained at baseline.

This chain's CDR3 is CASSFGKETQYF. CDR3 coding DNA: TGTGCCAGCAGTTTCGGGAAAGAGACCCAGTACTTC. This chain connects TRBV12-3 or TRBV12-4 to TRBJ2-5, with D possibly TRBD2 on 5 matching bases. Trimming took 3 bases from V and 3 from J, leaving 5 bases between them. The CDR3 loop spans 12 amino acids.